This T cell receptor (beta chain) was retrieved from a study of T cell repertoires in cytomegalovirus infection (dated 2019 in TCRdb). About the investigation overall: Alongside well-studied HLA-B-restricted epitopes, the peptide stimulations were aimed at recently identified HLA-C-restricted CMV epitopes, whose presentation resists viral immunomodulation. The HLA type of each donor mattered for the analysis, because public TCR beta signatures pointed to carriage of CMV infection along with the matching HLA type.

The run used an Illumina HiSeq 1500. Through fastp at Q25 and MiXCR, TCRdb rebuilt clones from the public reads, retaining in-frame beta chains. Entries are consolidated by CDR3 protein sequence, retaining the most common genes and DNA. The table for this sample lists about 770,000 distinct CDR3 sequences; roughly 28% of them were counted only once. The ten largest clonotypes hold roughly 13% of the sample. Points the paper makes about the study in general: The ex vivo response was dominated by HLA-C-restricted CMV-specific TCR beta clonotypes, which also provided the single most frequent clonotype in two of eight donors. Cumulative frequency of public TCR beta family members discriminated carriers of CMV infection plus the relevant HLA type in this cohort and an independent approximately 340-donor cohort.

At the junction V is shortened by 7 bases and J by 8 bases, with 26 bases in between. Including the terminal cysteine and phenylalanine, the CDR3 comprises 16 residues. Only the CDR3 DNA stays, 48 bases, in frame from base 1. According to the germline V gene, CDR1 reads SGHTA and CDR2 reads FQGNSA. Per the publication, the treatment or condition label means: in vitro stimulation with specific CMV peptide epitopes to enrich CMV-specific T cells. This clonotype was recorded many times. Its antigen has not been determined. No much larger clone is present one base from it, and per-base qualities are unavailable.

The chain was built from TRBV7-2 and TRBJ1-2; the D segment could be TRBD1, given 6 matching bases. This receptor was obtained from a human donor in good health (CMV status not recorded). Some clones in this sample may be carry-over from other donors' samples. The material sequenced was cultured CD8+ T cells from PBMCs, taken from culture after CMV antigen stimulation. The bases read TGTGCCAGCATCGGGGGTTCCTCAACAGGGCCGTGGGGCTACACCTTC. Its translation is CASIGGSSTGPWGYTF.